The subject of this entry is one TCR beta chain. In its sample, this clone was seen a few times. This clone's antigen is unknown. Per-nucleotide qualities are absent, and no much larger clonotype sits a single base away. The data are from a study of shared clonotypes between healthy human individuals (dated by TCRdb to 2018 to 2021). With respect to the entire study: A couple of women and a few men aged 18 to 49 years were included in the cohort. For each donor, CD4 naive and CD4 memory were each run on three plates, CD8 naive on two plates, and CD8 memory on one plate. To estimate repertoire size and how much clonotype sharing occurs between individuals, the study deeply sequenced the blood TCR repertoires of five healthy adults. Different laboratories and diverse techniques were used to prepare libraries and sequence TCR repertoires, to increase sequencing depth and limit assay-specific biases. Between about 0.9 and 9 billion PBMCs per donor were obtained by leukapheresis.

Donors were healthy HIV-negative adults with no recently reported acute infections or vaccinations. Every donor was a Caucasian adult living in Nashville, Tennessee, USA. CD8 memory samples were composed of magnetically selected CD45RO+ cells combined with CCR7-negative CD45RA+ effector memory (TemRA) cells. After blood collection by leukapheresis, PBMCs were isolated using Ficoll-Histopaque density gradient centrifugation and then cryopreserved in the vapor phase of liquid nitrogen. Analytical flow cytometry was used to check the purity and quantity of each magnetically sorted T cell population. Genomic DNA was isolated from every sorted fraction and measured by UV absorbance on a Nanodrop 2000c. Paper-wide results and their limitations: Compared with non-shared clonotypes, clonotypes shared by all four sorted-subset donors had higher generation probabilities. The genetic and exposure-history diversity represented was limited by the small number of donors. Sampling was limited to blood, and TCR repertoires in tissue likely differ from TCR repertoires in blood. Incomplete sequencing was indicated by rarefaction of sorted-subset datasets, despite the large sequencing depth. About 5% of naive CD4, 3.5% of naive CD8, 2.3% of memory CD4, and 0.4% of memory CD8 clonotypes were shared across a few donors. Larger estimated clonotype richness was generally found for naive subsets than for memory subsets. Pairwise subsampling led to the expectation that sequencing depth would affect the degree of clonotype sharing among donors.

In the germline V gene, CDR1 corresponds to MGHDK and CDR2 to SYGVNS. The V end loses 3 bases and the J end loses 4 bases, and a stretch of 7 bases separates them. Spanning cysteine to phenylalanine, the CDR3 consists of 13 amino acids. The read is trimmed to its CDR3 DNA, 39 bases read in frame from base 1. Using the deep immunoSEQ assay, multiplex PCR amplified TCR CDR3 regions from genomic DNA. Genomic DNA extracted from each cell subset was distributed evenly over all wells of several immunoSEQ 96-well plates, and each plate served as one replicate. For sorted subsets, roughly 190 ng of genomic DNA, equivalent to roughly 30,000 T cell genomes, went into each replicate PCR. The purified libraries were quantified using a Qubit 3.0 fluorometer, sized with a Bioanalyzer 2100, and then quantified again using the KAPA Library Quantification kit. Each immunoSEQ 96-well plate was sequenced on its own single-read 150-cycle Illumina NextSeq 550 flow cell. The authors processed their data as follows. Because the immunoSEQ output held only junctional sequences and lacked quality scores, the filtering could not match the filtering applied to full-length reads. Sequences were annotated with PyIR, a Python wrapper for IgBLAST v1.9, using IMGT germline references to assign V/J genes and CDR3. Any read was removed if the V/J assignment was weak (E-value above 1e-6), the CDR3 was missing, or the read contained stop codons, out-of-frame junctions, or ambiguous translated residues. V3J clonotypes were defined as sequences sharing the same inferred V gene, J gene, and CDR3 amino acid sequence. The percentage overlap between two repertoires was calculated by dividing the number of shared unique clonotypes by the size of the smaller repertoire. Three approaches were used to assess repertoire richness: RTK rarefaction, the Chao1 estimator, and Recon v2.1 estimates of unobserved clonotypes. For all TCRbeta clonotypes obtained by the gDNA method from several donors, generation probabilities were computed with OLGA. Sourced from immuneACCESS, this table was stored by TCRdb with only in-frame sequences that have V and J called. A share of the clones is absent; for the studies checked, an unresolved V gene accounts for under half, and the remainder has no known explanation. Clonal size and the V and J genes are those of that table, whereas D and trimming came from the DNA. A total of approximately 100,000 clones appear in this sample, 55% to 70% of them only once. Roughly a quarter of the sample is in the top ten clones.

The sample comprised memory CD8+ T cells sorted from blood. The intended sense of this specimen's cell subset or site label: CD45RO+ cells pooled with CCR7-negative TemRA cells. This clonotype was obtained from a woman in her thirties in good health. The V and J segments used are TRBV25-1 and TRBJ1-5; 6 matching bases give a weak D call of TRBD1. The DNA sequence is given as TGTGCCAGCAGTGATAGGGGGAATCAGCCCCAGCATTTT. It codes for CASSDRGNQPQHF. This CDR3, with the reference TRBV25-1 and TRBJ1-5 proteins standing in past its ends, gives the full variable domain EADIYQTPRYLVIGTGKKITLECSQTMGHDKMYWYQQDPGMELHLIHYSYGVNSTEKGDLSSESTVSRIRTEHFPLTLESARPSHTSQYLCASSDRGNQPQHFGDGTRLSIL.